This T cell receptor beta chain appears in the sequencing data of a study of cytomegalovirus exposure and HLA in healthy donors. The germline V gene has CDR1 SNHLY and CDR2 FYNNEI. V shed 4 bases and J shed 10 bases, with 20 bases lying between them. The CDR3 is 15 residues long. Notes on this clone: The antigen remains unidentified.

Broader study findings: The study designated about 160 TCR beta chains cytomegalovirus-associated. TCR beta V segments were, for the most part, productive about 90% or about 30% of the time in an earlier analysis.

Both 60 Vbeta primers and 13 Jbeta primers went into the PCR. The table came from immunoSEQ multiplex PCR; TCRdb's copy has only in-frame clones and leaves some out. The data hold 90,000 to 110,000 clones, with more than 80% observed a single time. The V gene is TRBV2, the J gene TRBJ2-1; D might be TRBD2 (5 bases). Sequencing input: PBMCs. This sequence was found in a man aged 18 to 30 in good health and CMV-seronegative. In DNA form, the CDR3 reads TGTGCCAGCAGTGGGGCCGGACTGACCGTCGAGGAGCAGTTCTTC. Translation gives CASSGAGLTVEEQFF.